Presented here are 30 T cell receptor beta chains from one specimen sequenced in a study of blood T cells in healthy people across ages. Using a J-beta primer mix together with a sample-barcoded 5' primer, a second PCR was run for roughly 6 to 12 cycles. A single record per CDR3 protein comes from TCRdb applying MiXCR to the 5' RACE reads. This table has 980,000 or so distinct CDR3 sequences, around 49% appearing once. Sequenced input: blood. Receptors originate from a man aged 25-40 years in good health.

V gene TRBV12-3 or TRBV12-4 combines with J gene TRBJ1-4; D remains ambiguous. CDR3 size: 13 residues. The V gene lost 3 bases and the J gene lost 8 bases, with 10 bases spanning the gap. The CDR3 DNA reads TGTGCCAGCAGTTTTGGATACCAGGAAAAACTGTTTTTT. This sequence encodes CASSFGYQEKLFF.

Comments on this clonotype: An end of the junction does not agree with germline; a read error may underlie this. The chain recombines TRBV7-2 with TRBJ2-2; 11 nucleotides match TRBD2. The CDR3 is 15 residues long. Germline-derived CDR1 and CDR2 are SGHTA and FQGNSA. CDR3 in amino acids: CASSQTSGVFGERFF. DNA for the CDR3: TGTGCCAGCAGCCAGACTAGCGGGGTTTTCGGGGAGCGGTTTTTT.

The V call is TRBV4-3, the J call TRBJ2-1, with D perhaps TRBD1 (6 bases). This CDR3 region has 14 residues. Trimming shortened V by 0 bases and J by 6 bases, and 9 bases separated the two germline ends. CDR1 and CDR2 (germline): LGHNA, YSLEER. CDR3 in DNA: TGCGCCAGCAGCCAAGACTGGGGGCCCAATGAGCAGTTCTTC. Protein sequence: CASSQDWGPNEQFF.

The chain links TRBV7-9 to TRBJ2-7; D possibly uses TRBD1 or TRBD2 (5 bases each). This CDR3 contains 14 residues. Germline values: CDR1 SEHNR, CDR2 FQNEAQ (reference sequence). Trimming took 5 bases from V and 4 from J, leaving 15 bases between them. CDR3 amino acids: CASSRRDGGYEQYF. CDR3 nucleotides: TGTGCCAGCAGCCGTCGGGACGGTGGATACGAGCAGTACTTC.

Ten or more counts support this clonotype. The rearrangement joins TRBV11-2 to TRBJ2-3; 11 positions match TRBD2. V lost 5 bases to trimming and J lost 2 bases; unmatched junction nucleotides: 3. The CDR3 has 15 residues. Per germline, CDR1 SGHAT and CDR2 FQNNGV. The CDR3 spells CASSPTSGDTDTQYF. In DNA form, the CDR3 reads TGTGCCAGCAGCCCGACTAGCGGGGACACAGATACGCAGTATTTT.

The chain couples TRBV6-1 to TRBJ1-6; D remains unclear. V lost 1 base and J 6 bases, leaving 4 bases between the germline ends. CDR1 is MNHNS and CDR2 is SASEGT in the germline V gene. The CDR3 consists of 13 residues. The CDR3 DNA follows: TGTGCCAGCAGTGAAGGATCTAATTCACCCCTCCACTTT. Translation gives CASSEGSNSPLHF.

V gene TRBV7-2 combines with J gene TRBJ2-4, with 7 bases aligning to TRBD1. There are 18 residues in the CDR3. Germline CDR1 is SGHTA and CDR2 is FQGNSA. J gave up 2 bases and V 4 bases, and 14 bases lay outside the gene matches. The CDR3 DNA reads as TGTGCCAGCAGCTCTATAATTACAACACAGGGGTCCAAAAACATTCAGTACTTC. This encodes CASSSIITTQGSKNIQYF.

The V gene is TRBV27, the J gene TRBJ2-5; weak D call: TRBD1 (6 bases). Germline V gives CDR1 MNHEY, CDR2 SMNVEV (reference sequence). V shed 5 bases and J shed 2 bases, with 18 bases lying between them. CDR3 length: 16 residues. CDR3 in amino acids: CASSPAARGRQETQYF. CDR3 in DNA: TGTGCCAGCAGTCCTGCGGCCAGGGGACGGCAAGAGACCCAGTACTTC.

The V gene is TRBV4-1, the J gene TRBJ2-1, with unresolved D. V shed 0 bases and J shed 7 bases, with 7 bases lying between them. Germline CDR1 MGHRA, CDR2 YSYEKL. The length of the CDR3 is 13 residues. The CDR3 here is CASSQELRNEQFF. For the CDR3, the DNA is TGCGCCAGCAGCCAAGAATTGCGAAATGAGCAGTTCTTC.

The rearrangement uses TRBV6-5 and TRBJ2-1; D is unresolved. Germline CDR1 is MNHEY and CDR2 is SVGAGI. The CDR3 is made up of 14 amino acids. V lost 5 bases, J lost 8 bases, and 16 bases lay in between. The CDR3 reads CASSPPGTTDEQFF. CDR3 DNA: TGTGCCAGCAGTCCACCGGGTACCACCGATGAGCAGTTCTTC.

This clonotype is a singleton in its sample. V gene TRBV10-3 combines with J gene TRBJ2-4; perhaps TRBD2 as D (7 bases). The J call may be faulty, since TRBJ2-7 better matches the DNA end. The CDR3 is 13 amino acids. The germline CDR1 and CDR2 sequences are ENHRY and SYGVKD. CDR3 in amino acids: CASQGGETAEQYF. The DNA for the CDR3 is TGTGCCTCGCAAGGGGGGGAGACTGCCGAGCAGTACTTC.

V gene TRBV7-9 combines with J gene TRBJ2-4; the D gene is possibly TRBD1 (6 bases). The assigned J gene may be wrong: the sequence end matches TRBJ2-7 better. The CDR3 has 14 residues. From germline, CDR1 is SEHNR and CDR2 FQNEAQ (reference sequence). The CDR3, as DNA: TGTGCCAGCAGCTCTACCGGACAGTCCCACGAGCAGTACTTC. It is translated as CASSSTGQSHEQYF.

This clonotype was seen repeatedly, ten times or more. The chain carries TRBV4-2 and TRBJ2-3; perhaps TRBD1 as D (5 bases). Trimming pared 1 base from V and 1 base from J, leaving 9 bases between. The CDR3 sequence is 15 residues long. Germline V gives CDR1 LGHNA, CDR2 YNFKEQ. The CDR3, as DNA: TGTGCCAGCAGCCAAGCAGGGCAGGGCACAGATACGCAGTATTTT. It is translated as CASSQAGQGTDTQYF.

The chain recombines TRBV29-1 with TRBJ1-2; D is perhaps TRBD1 (6 bases). There are 15 residues in the CDR3. Looked up from germline, CDR1 is SQVTM and CDR2 is ANQGSEA. V dropped 4 bases and J dropped 4 bases, with 19 bases sitting between them. This CDR3 is CSVVYLGQPSYGYTF. CDR3 coding DNA: TGCAGCGTTGTTTATCTCGGACAGCCTAGCTATGGCTACACCTTC.

The chain couples TRBV18 to TRBJ2-7; 7 bases agree with TRBD1. The ends lost 5 bases at V and 4 bases at J; junction bases unmatched: 11. CDR1 is KGHSH and CDR2 is LQKENI in the germline V gene. The CDR3 is 15 residues long. CDR3 coding DNA: TGTGCCAGCTCAGACGGAAGAGGGGGCGGATACGAGCAGTACTTC. This sequence encodes CASSDGRGGGYEQYF.

The chain recombines TRBV12-3 or TRBV12-4 with TRBJ2-5; D not resolved. The CDR3 runs to 15 residues. The V gene lost 5 bases and the J gene lost 5 bases, with 18 bases spanning the gap. In DNA form, the CDR3 reads TGTGCCAGCAGTCCCCCTGTGGGCTTAGGGGAGACCCAGTACTTC. Translating it yields CASSPPVGLGETQYF.

The CDR3 DNA reads TGCGCCAGCAGCTTGGAGTCGGGCACCATGAACACTGAAGCTTTCTTT. Protein sequence: CASSLESGTMNTEAFF. The chain links TRBV5-1 to TRBJ1-1; D unresolved. The CDR3 length is 16 residues. The V end was cut by 0 bases, the J end by 0 bases, with 12 bases between. The germline gives CDR1 SGHRS, CDR2 YFSETQ.

The rearrangement links TRBV29-1 to TRBJ1-1; D not certain. Trimming took off 5 bases at V and 1 base at J, with 11 bases between the two ends. The CDR3 sequence is 13 residues long. In germline, CDR1 is SQVTM, CDR2 ANQGSEA. Here the CDR3 reads CSVFGGKNTEAFF. As DNA, the CDR3 is TGCAGCGTTTTTGGCGGGAAGAACACTGAAGCTTTCTTT.

This clonotype was observed a handful of times. The rearrangement joins TRBV27 to TRBJ2-7, with 9 bases identical to TRBD1. This CDR3 is 14 amino acids long. Germline CDR1 is MNHEY and CDR2 is SMNVEV (reference sequence). Trimming removed 4 bases from V and 5 bases from J; junction bases left unmatched: 6. CDR3 bases: TGTGCCAGCAGTTCATGGGGGACAGGGAACGAGCAGTACTTC. This translates into CASSSWGTGNEQYF.

The V call is TRBV10-3, the J call TRBJ2-3; 11 bases match TRBD2. Trimming cost V 8 bases and J 1 base; bases outside gene matches: 2. Germline V gene data show CDR1 as ENHRY and CDR2 as SYGVKD. The CDR3 extends over 14 amino acids. CDR3 loop: CAIGTSGGTDTQYF. The DNA for the CDR3 is TGTGCCATCGGGACTAGCGGAGGCACAGATACGCAGTATTTT.

This chain connects TRBV29-1 to TRBJ2-1; either TRBD1 or TRBD2 may supply D (5 bases each). V lost 6 bases and J 0 bases, leaving 15 bases between the germline ends. The CDR3 is made up of 15 amino acids. Germline values: CDR1 SQVTM, CDR2 ANQGSEA. The CDR3 DNA reads as TGCAGCGTCACCGGGACGGCGAGCTCCTACAATGAGCAGTTCTTC. This codes for CSVTGTASSYNEQFF.

The V call is TRBV25-1, the J call TRBJ1-5, with D hard to call. Germline lookup yields CDR1 MGHDK and CDR2 SYGVNS. The CDR3 covers 17 residues. Trimming took off 8 bases at V and 0 bases at J, with 20 bases between the two ends. The DNA for the CDR3 is TGTGCCAGCTATCTTTCCGACGGACTGTATAGCAATCAGCCCCAGCATTTT. It translates to CASYLSDGLYSNQPQHF.

This clonotype was counted only a few times. The CDR3 DNA reads TGTGCCAGCAGTTCGGGGATTGAGACCCAGTACTTC. Amino acids: CASSSGIETQYF. V usage is TRBV27 and J usage is TRBJ2-5; D is perhaps TRBD2 (5 bases). CDR1 MNHEY and CDR2 SMNVEV come from the germline V gene (reference sequence). Trimming removed 4 bases from V and 5 bases from J, with 8 bases in between. The CDR3 has 12 amino acids.

In nucleotides, the CDR3 is TGTGCCAGCAGATCAGGGGTTCTAATCTACGAGCAGTACTTC. Its translation: CASRSGVLIYEQYF. This rearrangement joins TRBV28 to TRBJ2-7, with D perhaps TRBD1 (6 bases). Germline CDR1 and CDR2: MDHEN and SYDVKM. V lost 6 bases to trimming and J lost 3 bases, with 15 bases between them. This CDR3 comprises 14 residues. Using reference TRBV28 and TRBJ2-7 for the parts outside the CDR3, the full variable domain is DVKVTQSSRYLVKRTGEKVFLECVQDMDHENMFWYRQDPGLGLRLIYFSYDVKMKEKGDIPEGYSVSREKKERFSLILESASTNQTSMYLCASRSGVLIYEQYFGPGTRLTVT.

This clonotype has a handful of counts. V gene TRBV20-1 combines with J gene TRBJ2-3; TRBD2 matches at 8 bases. V shed 1 base, J shed 3 bases, and the junction held 9 bases outside the gene matches. The CDR3 length is 16 residues. Germline V lookup: CDR1 DFQATT, CDR2 SNEGSKA (reference sequence). CDR3 sequence reads: CSARGGGTSVTDTQYF. DNA of the CDR3: TGCAGTGCTAGAGGGGGAGGGACTAGTGTTACAGATACGCAGTATTTT.

This clonotype was seen more than once but under ten times. This chain joins TRBV2 and TRBJ2-5, with 8 positions matching TRBD2. Trimming at V came to 7 bases and at J to 2 bases, leaving 12 bases not matched to a gene. Germline loops: CDR1 SNHLY, CDR2 FYNNEI. The CDR3 is made up of 16 amino acids. The CDR3 region is CASIWARSGVQETQYF. The CDR3 coding sequence is TGTGCCAGCATTTGGGCCCGTAGCGGGGTACAAGAGACCCAGTACTTC. Combining the CDR3 with reference TRBV2 and TRBJ2-5 gives the whole variable domain EPEVTQTPSHQVTQMGQEVILRCVPISNHLYFYWYRQILGQKVEFLVSFYNNEISEKSEIFDDQFSVERPDGSNFTLKIRSTKLEDSAMYFCASIWARSGVQETQYFGPGTRLLVL.

The chain employs TRBV30 and TRBJ2-7; D is possibly TRBD1 (5 bases). Trimming left V 2 bases short and J 3 bases short, with 11 bases between. The CDR3 is 13 residues long. Germline lookup yields CDR1 GTSNPN and CDR2 SVGIG (reference sequence). DNA for the CDR3: TGTGCCTGGAGTCGCCCCGACAGCTACGAGCAGTACTTC. Its protein product is CAWSRPDSYEQYF.

The sample holds one count of this clonotype. A much larger clone is a single base away; this may be a read error. This chain links TRBV11-3 with TRBJ2-1; perhaps TRBD2 as D (5 bases). Matching the DNA end better, TRBJ2-7 makes the J call doubtful. CDR1 and CDR2 (germline): SGHNT, YENEEA. The CDR3 contains 14 residues. In DNA form, the CDR3 reads TGTGCCAGCAGCTTAGATCAAGCGGCAGGTGAGCAGTACTTC. This encodes CASSLDQAAGEQYF.

In its sample, this clonotype was seen once. CDR3 sequence reads: CSVVLVTSQAYEQYF. The CDR3 DNA reads TGCAGCGTTGTACTGGTGACTAGCCAAGCCTACGAGCAGTACTTC. The genes are TRBV29-1 and TRBJ2-7; 7 bases map to TRBD2. With V trimmed by 4 bases and J by 2 bases, 11 bases remained unmatched. The CDR3 consists of 15 residues. Germline V gene data show CDR1 as SQVTM and CDR2 as ANQGSEA.

The rearrangement joins TRBV27 to TRBJ1-5, with a tentative D call TRBD1 (6 bases). CDR3 length: 16 residues. V was pared by 8 bases and J by 3 bases, with 20 bases between. Germline-derived CDR1 and CDR2 are MNHEY and SMNVEV (reference sequence). As DNA, the CDR3 is TGTGCCAGCTGGCCCGAATCAGGGGCGGACAATCAGCCCCAGCATTTT. Amino acids: CASWPESGADNQPQHF.